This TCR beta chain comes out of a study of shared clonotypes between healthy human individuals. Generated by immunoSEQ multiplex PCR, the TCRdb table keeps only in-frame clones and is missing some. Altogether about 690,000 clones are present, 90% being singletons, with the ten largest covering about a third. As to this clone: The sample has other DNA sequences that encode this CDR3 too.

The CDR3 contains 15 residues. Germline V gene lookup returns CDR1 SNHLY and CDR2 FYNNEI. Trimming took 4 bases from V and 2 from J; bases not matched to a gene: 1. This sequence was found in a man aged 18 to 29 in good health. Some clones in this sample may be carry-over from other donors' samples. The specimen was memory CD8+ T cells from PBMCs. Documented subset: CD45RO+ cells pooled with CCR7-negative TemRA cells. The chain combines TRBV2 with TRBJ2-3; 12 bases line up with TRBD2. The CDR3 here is CASSGLAGVTDTQYF. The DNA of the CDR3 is TGTGCCAGCAGTGGACTAGCGGGAGTCACAGATACGCAGTATTTT.